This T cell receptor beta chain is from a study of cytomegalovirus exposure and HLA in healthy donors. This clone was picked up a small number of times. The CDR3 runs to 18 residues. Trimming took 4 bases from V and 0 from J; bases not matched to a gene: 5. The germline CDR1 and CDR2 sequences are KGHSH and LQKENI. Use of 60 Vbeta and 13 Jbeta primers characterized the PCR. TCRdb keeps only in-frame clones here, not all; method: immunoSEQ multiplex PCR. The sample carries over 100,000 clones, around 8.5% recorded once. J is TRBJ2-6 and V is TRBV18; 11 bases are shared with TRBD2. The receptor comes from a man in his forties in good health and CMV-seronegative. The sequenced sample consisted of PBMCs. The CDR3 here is CASSQRLAGSSGANVLTF. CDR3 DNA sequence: TGTGCCAGCTCACAGAGACTAGCGGGGAGCTCTGGGGCCAACGTCCTGACTTTC.